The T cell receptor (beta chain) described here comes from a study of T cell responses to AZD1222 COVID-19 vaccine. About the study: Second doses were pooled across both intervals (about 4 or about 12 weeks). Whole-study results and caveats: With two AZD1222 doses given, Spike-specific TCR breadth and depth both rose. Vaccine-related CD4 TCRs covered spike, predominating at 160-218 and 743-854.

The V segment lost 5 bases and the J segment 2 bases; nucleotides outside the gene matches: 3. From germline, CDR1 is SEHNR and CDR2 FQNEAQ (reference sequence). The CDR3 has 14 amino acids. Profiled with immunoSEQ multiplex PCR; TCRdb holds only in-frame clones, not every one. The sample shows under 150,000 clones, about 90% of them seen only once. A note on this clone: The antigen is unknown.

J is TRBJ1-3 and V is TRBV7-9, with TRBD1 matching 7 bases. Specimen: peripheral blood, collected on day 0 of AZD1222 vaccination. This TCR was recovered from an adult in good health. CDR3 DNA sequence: TGTGCCAGCAGCCTAGGGACAGCTGGAAACACCATATATTTT. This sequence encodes CASSLGTAGNTIYF.